In this sample, the clone carrying this TCR beta chain turned up a few times. The antigen remains undetermined. These data belong to a study of T-cell memory formation after mild COVID-19. Study overall: TCR clusters largely stayed donor specific.

Study-level findings and limits: Clones that got smaller from day 15 to 85 had even CD4/CD8, while clones growing later tipped toward CD4+. Some clones that responded turned up in pre-infection memory, which suggests that cross-reactive memory joined in.

One entry per CDR3 protein results from TCRdb running MiXCR on the 5' RACE reads. The table includes just under 350,000 distinct CDR3 sequences, approximately 12% detected once. Sequencing was carried out using PBMCs or a T cell subset sorted from them (not recorded which). This clonotype originated in a man aged 18-30 years who had mild COVID-19 (a few samples of this study predate the infection). Cell type and time point are not known.

CDR3 sequence reads: CASTPGTSGGSRSSYEQYF. The CDR3 DNA reads as TGTGCCAGCACCCCCGGGACTAGCGGGGGGTCTAGGAGCTCCTACGAGCAGTACTTC. This chain joins TRBV11-1 and TRBJ2-7; TRBD2 agrees at 15 bases. This CDR3 comprises 19 residues. After removal of 7 bases from V and 0 bases from J, the junction contained 13 bases not matched to a gene. CDR1 is SGHAT and CDR2 is FQDESV in the germline V gene (reference sequence).